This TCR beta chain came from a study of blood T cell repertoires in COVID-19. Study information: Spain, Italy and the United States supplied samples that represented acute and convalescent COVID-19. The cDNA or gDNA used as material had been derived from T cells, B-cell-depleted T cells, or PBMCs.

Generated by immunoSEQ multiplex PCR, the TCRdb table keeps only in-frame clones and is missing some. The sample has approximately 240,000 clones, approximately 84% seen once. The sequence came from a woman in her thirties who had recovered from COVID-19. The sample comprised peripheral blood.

This CDR3 is CASSLLVVAGVPDTQYF. In DNA form, the CDR3 reads TGCGCCAGCAGCTTGCTGGTGGTAGCGGGAGTCCCAGATACGCAGTATTTT. The chain carries TRBV5-1 and TRBJ2-3; 9 nucleotides agree with TRBD2. The CDR3 sequence is 17 residues long. CDR1 SGHRS and CDR2 YFSETQ come from the germline V gene. V lost 1 base and J lost 4; bases outside the gene matches: 10.